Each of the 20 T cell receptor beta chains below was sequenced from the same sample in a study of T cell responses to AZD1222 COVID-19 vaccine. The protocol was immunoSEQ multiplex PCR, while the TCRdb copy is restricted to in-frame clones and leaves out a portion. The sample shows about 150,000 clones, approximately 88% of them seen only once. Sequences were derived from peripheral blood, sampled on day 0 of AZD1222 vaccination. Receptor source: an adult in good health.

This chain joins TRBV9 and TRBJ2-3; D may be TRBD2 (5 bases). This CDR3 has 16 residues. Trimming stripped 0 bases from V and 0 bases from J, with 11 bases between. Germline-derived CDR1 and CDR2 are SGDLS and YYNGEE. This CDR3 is CASSVAGSSSTDTQYF. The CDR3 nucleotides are TGTGCCAGCAGCGTAGCGGGGTCATCAAGCACAGATACGCAGTATTTT. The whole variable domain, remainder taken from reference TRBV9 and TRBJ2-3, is DSGVTQTPKHLITATGQRVTLRCSPRSGDLSVYWYQQSLDQGLQFLIQYYNGEERAKGNILERFSAQQFPDLHSELNLSSLELGDSALYFCASSVAGSSSTDTQYFGPGTRLTVL.

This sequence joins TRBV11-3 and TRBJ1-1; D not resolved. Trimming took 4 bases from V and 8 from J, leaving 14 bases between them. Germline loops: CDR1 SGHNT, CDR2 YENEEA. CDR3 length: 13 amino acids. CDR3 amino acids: CASSYTAAGEAFF. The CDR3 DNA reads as TGTGCCAGCAGCTACACGGCAGCAGGCGAAGCTTTCTTT.

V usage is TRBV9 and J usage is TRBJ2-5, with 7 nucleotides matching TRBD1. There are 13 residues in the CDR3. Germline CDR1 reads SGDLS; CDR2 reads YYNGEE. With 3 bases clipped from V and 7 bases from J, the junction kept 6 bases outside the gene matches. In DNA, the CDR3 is TGTGCCAGCAGCGCATCAGGGGGTGTGACCCAGTACTTC. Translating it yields CASSASGGVTQYF.

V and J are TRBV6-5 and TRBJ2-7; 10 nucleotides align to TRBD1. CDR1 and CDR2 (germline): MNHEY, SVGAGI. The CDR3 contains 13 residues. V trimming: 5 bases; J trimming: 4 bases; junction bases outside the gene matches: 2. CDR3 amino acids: CASSRDRGYEQYF. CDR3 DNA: TGTGCCAGCAGTCGGGACAGGGGTTACGAGCAGTACTTC.

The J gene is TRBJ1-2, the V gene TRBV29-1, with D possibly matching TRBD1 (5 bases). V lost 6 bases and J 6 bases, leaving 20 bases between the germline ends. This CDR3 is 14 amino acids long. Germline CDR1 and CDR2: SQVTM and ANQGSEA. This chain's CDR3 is CSVQAAGMVDGYTF. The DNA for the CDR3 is TGCAGCGTCCAAGCCGCAGGGATGGTGGATGGCTACACCTTC.

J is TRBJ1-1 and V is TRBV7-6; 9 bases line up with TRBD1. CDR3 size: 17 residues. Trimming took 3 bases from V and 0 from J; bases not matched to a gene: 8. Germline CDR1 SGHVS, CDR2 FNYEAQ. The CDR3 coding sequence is TGTGCCAGCAGCTTTCTCAGGACAGGGGTCATGAACACTGAAGCTTTCTTT. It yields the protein CASSFLRTGVMNTEAFF.

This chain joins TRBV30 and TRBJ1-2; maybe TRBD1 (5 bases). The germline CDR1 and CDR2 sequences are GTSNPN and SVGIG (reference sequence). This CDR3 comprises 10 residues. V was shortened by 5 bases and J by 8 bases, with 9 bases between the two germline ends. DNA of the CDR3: TGTGCCTGGGATAGGGGAGGCTACACCTTC. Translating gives CAWDRGGYTF.

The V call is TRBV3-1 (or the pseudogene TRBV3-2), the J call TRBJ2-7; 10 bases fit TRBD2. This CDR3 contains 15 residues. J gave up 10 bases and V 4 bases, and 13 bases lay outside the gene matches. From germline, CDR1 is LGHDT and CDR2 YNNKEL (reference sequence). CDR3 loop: CASSPRSSGSREQYF. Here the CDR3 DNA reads TGTGCCAGCAGCCCCCGGTCTAGCGGGAGCAGAGAACAGTACTTC.

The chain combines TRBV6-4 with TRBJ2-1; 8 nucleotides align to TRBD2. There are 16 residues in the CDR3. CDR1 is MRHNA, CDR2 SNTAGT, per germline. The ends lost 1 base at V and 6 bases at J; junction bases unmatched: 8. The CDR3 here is CASSDWGSGTFNEQFF. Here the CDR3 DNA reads TGTGCCAGCAGTGACTGGGGTAGCGGGACTTTCAATGAGCAGTTCTTC.

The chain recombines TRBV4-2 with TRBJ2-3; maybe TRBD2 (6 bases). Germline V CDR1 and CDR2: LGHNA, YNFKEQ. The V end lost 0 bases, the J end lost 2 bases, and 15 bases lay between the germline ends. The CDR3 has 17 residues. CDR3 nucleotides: TGTGCCAGCAGCCAAGAAGTAGCGGACTCGTACACAGATACGCAGTATTTT. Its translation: CASSQEVADSYTDTQYF.

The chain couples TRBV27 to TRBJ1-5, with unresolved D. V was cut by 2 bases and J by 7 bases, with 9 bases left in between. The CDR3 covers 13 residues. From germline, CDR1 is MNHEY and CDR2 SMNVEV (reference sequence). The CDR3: CASSLMRNQPQHF. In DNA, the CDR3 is TGTGCCAGCAGTTTAATGAGGAACCAGCCCCAGCATTTT.

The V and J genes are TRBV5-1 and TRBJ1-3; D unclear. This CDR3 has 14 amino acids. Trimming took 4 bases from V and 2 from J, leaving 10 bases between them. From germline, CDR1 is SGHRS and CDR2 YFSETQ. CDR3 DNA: TGCGCCAGCAGCGTGTCCGGCCCTGGAAACACCATATATTTT. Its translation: CASSVSGPGNTIYF. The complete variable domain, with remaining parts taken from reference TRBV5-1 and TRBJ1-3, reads KAGVTQTPRYLIKTRGQQVTLSCSPISGHRSVSWYQQTPGQGLQFLFEYFSETQRNKGNFPGRFSGRQFSNSRSEMNVSTLELGDSALYLCASSVSGPGNTIYFGEGSWLTVV.

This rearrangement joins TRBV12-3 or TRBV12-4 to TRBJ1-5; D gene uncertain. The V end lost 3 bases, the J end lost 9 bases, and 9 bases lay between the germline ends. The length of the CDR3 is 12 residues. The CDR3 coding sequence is TGTGCCAGCAGTTTGTGGCACCCGCCCCAGCATTTT. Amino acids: CASSLWHPPQHF.

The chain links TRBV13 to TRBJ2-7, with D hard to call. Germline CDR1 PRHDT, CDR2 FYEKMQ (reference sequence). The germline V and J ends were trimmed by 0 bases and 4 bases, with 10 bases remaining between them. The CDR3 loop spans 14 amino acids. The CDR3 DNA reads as TGTGCCAGCAGCTTAGGGAGCAGTTCATACGAGCAGTACTTC. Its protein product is CASSLGSSSYEQYF.

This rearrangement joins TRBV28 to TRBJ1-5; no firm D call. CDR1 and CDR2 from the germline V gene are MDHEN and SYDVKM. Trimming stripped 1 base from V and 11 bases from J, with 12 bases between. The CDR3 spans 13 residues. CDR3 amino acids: CASSLSVPEAQHF. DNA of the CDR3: TGTGCCAGCAGTTTATCGGTTCCGGAAGCCCAGCATTTT.

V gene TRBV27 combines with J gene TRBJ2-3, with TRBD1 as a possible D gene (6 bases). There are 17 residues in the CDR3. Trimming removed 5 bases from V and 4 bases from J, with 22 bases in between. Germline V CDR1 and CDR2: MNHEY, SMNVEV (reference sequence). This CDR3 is CASSPHPSRGIADTQYF. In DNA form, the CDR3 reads TGTGCCAGCAGTCCCCACCCTAGTAGGGGGATCGCAGATACGCAGTATTTT.

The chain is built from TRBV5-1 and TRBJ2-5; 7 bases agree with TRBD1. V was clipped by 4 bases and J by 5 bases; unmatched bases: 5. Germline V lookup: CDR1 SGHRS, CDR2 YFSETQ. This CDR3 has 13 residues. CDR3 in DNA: TGCGCCAGCAGCCTGACAGGGATGGAGACCCAGTACTTC. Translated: CASSLTGMETQYF.

The CDR3 DNA is TGTGCCAGCAGCCCTGACAGATACCAAGAGACCCAGTACTTC. It yields the protein CASSPDRYQETQYF. V and J are TRBV5-6 and TRBJ2-5; tentative D call: TRBD1 (5 bases). CDR1 is SGHDT, CDR2 YYEEEE, per germline. The CDR3 has 14 amino acids. Trimming left V 4 bases short and J 0 bases short, with 10 bases between. Based on the CDR3 plus reference TRBV5-6 and TRBJ2-5, the full variable domain is DAGVTQSPTHLIKTRGQQVTLRCSPKSGHDTVSWYQQALGQGPQFIFQYYEEEERQRGNFPDRFSGHQFPNYSSELNVNALLLGDSALYLCASSPDRYQETQYFGPGTRLLVL.

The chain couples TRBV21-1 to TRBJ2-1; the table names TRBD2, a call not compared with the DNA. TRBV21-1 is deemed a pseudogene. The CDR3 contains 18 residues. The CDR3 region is CASSRGLAGLPRDNEQFF. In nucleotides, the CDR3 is TGTGCCAGCAGCAGGGGACTAGCGGGACTCCCAAGGGACAATGAGCAGTTCTTC.

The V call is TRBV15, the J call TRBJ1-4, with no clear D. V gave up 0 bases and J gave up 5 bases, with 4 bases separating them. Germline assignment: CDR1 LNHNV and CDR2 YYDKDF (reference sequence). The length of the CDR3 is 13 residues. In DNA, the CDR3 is TGTGCCACCAGCAGAGACGCCAATGAAAAACTGTTTTTT. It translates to CATSRDANEKLFF.